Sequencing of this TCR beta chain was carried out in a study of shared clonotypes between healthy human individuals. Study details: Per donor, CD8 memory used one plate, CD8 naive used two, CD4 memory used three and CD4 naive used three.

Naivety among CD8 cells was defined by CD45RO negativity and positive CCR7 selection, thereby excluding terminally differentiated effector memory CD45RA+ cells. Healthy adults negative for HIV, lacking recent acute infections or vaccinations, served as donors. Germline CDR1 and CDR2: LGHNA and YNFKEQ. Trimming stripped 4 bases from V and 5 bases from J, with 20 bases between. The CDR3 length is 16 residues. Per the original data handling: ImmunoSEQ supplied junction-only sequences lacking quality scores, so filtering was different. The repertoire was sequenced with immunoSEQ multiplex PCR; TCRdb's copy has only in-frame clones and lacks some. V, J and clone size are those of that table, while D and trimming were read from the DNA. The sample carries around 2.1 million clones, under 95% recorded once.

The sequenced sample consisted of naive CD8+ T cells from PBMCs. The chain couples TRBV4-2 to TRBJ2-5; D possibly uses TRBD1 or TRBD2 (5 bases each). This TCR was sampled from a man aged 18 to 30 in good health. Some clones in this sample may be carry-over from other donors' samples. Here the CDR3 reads CASSPSRVGPEETQYF. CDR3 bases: TGTGCCAGCAGCCCGTCGAGGGTGGGGCCGGAGGAGACCCAGTACTTC.